The 6 T cell receptor beta chains given below trace back to one sample, sequenced in a study of T cell repertoires in cytomegalovirus infection. For these TCRs, the target antigens are not known. TCRdb processed the reads anew with MiXCR; each CDR3 protein has one entry. The table includes about a million distinct CDR3 sequences, under 40% detected once. Sequencing was performed on cultured CD8+ T cells from PBMCs, taken from culture after CMV antigen stimulation. The source of these receptors is a human donor in good health (CMV status not recorded). Some clones in this sample may be carry-over from other donors' samples.

The chain combines TRBV11-2 with TRBJ1-1, with D maybe TRBD1 (6 bases). Trimming left V 5 bases short and J 0 bases short, with 16 bases between. This CDR3 is built from 16 residues. The germline V gene encodes CDR1 SGHAT and CDR2 FQNNGV. CDR3 region: CASSAVGQNMNTEAFF. In DNA form, the CDR3 reads TGTGCCAGCAGCGCCGTAGGACAGAACATGAACACTGAAGCTTTCTTT. The variable domain in full, with the rest retrieved from reference TRBV11-2 and TRBJ1-1, is EAGVAQSPRYKIIEKRQSVAFWCNPISGHATLYWYQQILGQGPKLLIQFQNNGVVDDSQLPKDRFSAERLKGVDSTLKIQPAKLEDSAVYLCASSAVGQNMNTEAFFGQGTRLTVV.

This clonotype was observed a handful of times. This sequence joins TRBV19 and TRBJ2-1; TRBD2 aligns across 10 bases. V was clipped by 7 bases and J by 6 bases; unmatched bases: 15. Germline V gives CDR1 LNHDA, CDR2 SQIVND (reference sequence). The CDR3 spans 17 residues. The chain's CDR3 is CASMGERGGPYGNEQFF. Written as DNA, the CDR3 is TGTGCCAGTATGGGGGAGCGGGGGGGCCCCTATGGCAATGAGCAGTTCTTC.

This clonotype appeared a few times. CDR3 DNA: TGTGCCAGCAGTAAGAGACAGAGCAATCAGCCCCAGCATTTT. Residues: CASSKRQSNQPQHF. The rearrangement links TRBV12-3 or TRBV12-4 to TRBJ1-5; the D gene is possibly TRBD1 (5 bases). This CDR3 contains 14 residues. Trimming left V 5 bases short and J 1 base short, with 9 bases between.

This clonotype was counted a few times. V and J are TRBV7-6 and TRBJ1-2; 7 bases line up with TRBD1. Germline lookup yields CDR1 SGHVS and CDR2 FNYEAQ. With V trimmed by 2 bases and J by 3 bases, 3 bases remained unmatched. The CDR3 contains 14 residues. CDR3 sequence reads: CASSLRQGDYGYTF. DNA for the CDR3: TGTGCCAGCAGCTTACGGCAGGGGGACTATGGCTACACCTTC.

Notes on this clonotype: The junction departs from germline at one end; a sequencing error may be responsible. The V call is TRBV7-9, the J call TRBJ1-2; the D is unclear. This CDR3 contains 8 residues. Germline loops: CDR1 SEHNR, CDR2 FQNEAQ (reference sequence). The CDR3 DNA reads as TGTGCCAGCAGCTTCCATGCCTTC. Protein product: CASSFHAF.

The chain links TRBV27 to TRBJ2-2; TRBD1 matches at 9 bases. Germline V gene lookup returns CDR1 MNHEY and CDR2 SMNVEV (reference sequence). CDR3 length equals 13 residues. V lost 7 bases to trimming and J lost 7 bases; unmatched junction nucleotides: 4. CDR3 protein: CASMTGGFGELFF. As DNA, the CDR3 is TGTGCCAGCATGACAGGGGGTTTCGGGGAGCTGTTTTTT.